The entry below gives a single TCR beta chain sequence along with its context. Its specificity is unknown. In nominal health when sampled, donors likely had unrecorded immune exposures nonetheless. Use of 60 Vbeta and 13 Jbeta primers characterized the PCR. Sequencing was performed with immunoSEQ multiplex PCR; in TCRdb, only in-frame clones are kept and a portion is missing. The repertoire shows roughly 120,000 clones; the top ten hold 2% to 2.5%. The data derive from a study of cytomegalovirus exposure and HLA in healthy donors. Germline CDR1 MNHNS, CDR2 SASEGT. The CDR3 length is 15 residues. Notes on the study in general: Some public TCRs appeared in many individuals, while most sequences were rare. Earlier findings revealed that most TCR beta V segments proved productive either about 87% or about 30% of the time. Later on, analysis showed that most CMV-associated TCR beta chains appeared to be HLA-restricted.

Input material: PBMCs. This chain joins TRBV6-1 and TRBJ2-5; 10 bases agree with TRBD1. The DNA matches TRBJ2-7 better at its end, which makes the J call doubtful. This clonotype originated in a man in his forties in good health and CMV-seronegative. The CDR3 reads CASSELPGTGDEQYF. For the CDR3, the DNA is TGTGCCAGCAGTGAATTGCCCGGGACAGGGGACGAGCAGTACTTC.